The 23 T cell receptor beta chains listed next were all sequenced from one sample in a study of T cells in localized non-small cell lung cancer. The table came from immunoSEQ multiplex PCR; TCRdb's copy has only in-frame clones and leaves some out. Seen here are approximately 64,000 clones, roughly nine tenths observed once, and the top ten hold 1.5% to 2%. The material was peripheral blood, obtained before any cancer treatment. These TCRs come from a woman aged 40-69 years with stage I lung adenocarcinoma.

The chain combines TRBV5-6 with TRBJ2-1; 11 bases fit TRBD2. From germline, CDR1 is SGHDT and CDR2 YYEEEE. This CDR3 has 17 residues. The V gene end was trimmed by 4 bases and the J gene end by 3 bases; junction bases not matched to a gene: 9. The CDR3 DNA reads TGTGCCAGCAGCCCACCTAAGGGACTAGCGGACTACAATGAGCAGTTCTTC. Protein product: CASSPPKGLADYNEQFF. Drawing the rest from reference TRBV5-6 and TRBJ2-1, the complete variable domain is DAGVTQSPTHLIKTRGQQVTLRCSPKSGHDTVSWYQQALGQGPQFIFQYYEEEERQRGNFPDRFSGHQFPNYSSELNVNALLLGDSALYLCASSPPKGLADYNEQFFGPGTRLTVL.

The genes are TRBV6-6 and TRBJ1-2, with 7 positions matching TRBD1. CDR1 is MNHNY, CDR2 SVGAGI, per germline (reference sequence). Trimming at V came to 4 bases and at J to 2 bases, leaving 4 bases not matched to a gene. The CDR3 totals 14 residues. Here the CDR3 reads CASSSKGGNYGYTF. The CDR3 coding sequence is TGTGCCAGCAGTTCCAAAGGGGGCAACTATGGCTACACCTTC.

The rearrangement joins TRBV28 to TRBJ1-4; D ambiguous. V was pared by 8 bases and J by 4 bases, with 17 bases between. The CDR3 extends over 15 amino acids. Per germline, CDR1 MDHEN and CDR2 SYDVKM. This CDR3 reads CASLPPGGVNEKLFF. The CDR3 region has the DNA TGTGCCAGCCTCCCCCCTGGAGGTGTTAATGAAAAACTGTTTTTT.

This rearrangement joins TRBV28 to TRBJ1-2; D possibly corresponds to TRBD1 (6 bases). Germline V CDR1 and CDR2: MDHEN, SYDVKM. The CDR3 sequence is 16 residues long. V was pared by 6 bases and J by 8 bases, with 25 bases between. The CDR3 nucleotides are TGTGCCAGCAGCCAGGGGTACCACACGACCACCGCCGGCTACACCTTC. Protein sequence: CASSQGYHTTTAGYTF.

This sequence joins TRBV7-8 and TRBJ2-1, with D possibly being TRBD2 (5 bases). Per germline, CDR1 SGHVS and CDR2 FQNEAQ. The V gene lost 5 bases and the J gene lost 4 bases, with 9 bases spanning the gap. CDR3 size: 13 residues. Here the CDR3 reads CASSPRGYNEQFF. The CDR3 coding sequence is TGTGCCAGCAGCCCCCGGGGTTACAATGAGCAGTTCTTC.

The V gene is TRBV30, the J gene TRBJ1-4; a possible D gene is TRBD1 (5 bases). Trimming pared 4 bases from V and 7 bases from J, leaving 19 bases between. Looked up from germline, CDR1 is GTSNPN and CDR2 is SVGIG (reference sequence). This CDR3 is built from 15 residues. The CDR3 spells CAWTSTGGISEKLFF. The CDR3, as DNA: TGTGCCTGGACCTCAACGGGGGGAATTAGTGAAAAACTGTTTTTT.

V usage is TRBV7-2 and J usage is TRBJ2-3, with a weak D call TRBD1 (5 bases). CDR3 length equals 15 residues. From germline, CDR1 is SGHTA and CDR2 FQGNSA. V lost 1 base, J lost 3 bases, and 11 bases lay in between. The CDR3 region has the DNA TGTGCCAGCAGCTTAGTAGGTCAGGGTACAGATACGCAGTATTTT. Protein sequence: CASSLVGQGTDTQYF.

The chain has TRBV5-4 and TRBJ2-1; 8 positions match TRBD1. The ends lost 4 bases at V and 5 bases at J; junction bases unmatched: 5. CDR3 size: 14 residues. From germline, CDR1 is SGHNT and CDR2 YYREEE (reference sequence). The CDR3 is CASSVRDRNNEQFF. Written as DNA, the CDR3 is TGTGCCAGCAGCGTCCGGGACAGGAACAATGAGCAGTTCTTC.

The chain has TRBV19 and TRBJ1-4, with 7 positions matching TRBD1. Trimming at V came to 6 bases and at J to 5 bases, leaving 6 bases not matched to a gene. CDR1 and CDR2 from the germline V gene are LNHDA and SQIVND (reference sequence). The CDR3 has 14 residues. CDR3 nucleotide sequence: TGTGCCAGTAGCCCCGACAGGGTGAATGAAAAACTGTTTTTT. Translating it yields CASSPDRVNEKLFF.

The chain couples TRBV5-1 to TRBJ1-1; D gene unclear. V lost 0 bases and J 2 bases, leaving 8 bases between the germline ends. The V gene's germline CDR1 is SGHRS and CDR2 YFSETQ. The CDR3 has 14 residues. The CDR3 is CASSLGAGNTEAFF. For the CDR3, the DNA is TGCGCCAGCAGCTTGGGTGCGGGAAACACTGAAGCTTTCTTT.

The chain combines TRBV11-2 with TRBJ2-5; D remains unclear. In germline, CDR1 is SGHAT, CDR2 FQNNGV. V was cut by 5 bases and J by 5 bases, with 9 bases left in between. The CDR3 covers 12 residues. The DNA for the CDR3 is TGTGCCAGCAGCAAAGGAGTGGAGACCCAGTACTTC. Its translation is CASSKGVETQYF.

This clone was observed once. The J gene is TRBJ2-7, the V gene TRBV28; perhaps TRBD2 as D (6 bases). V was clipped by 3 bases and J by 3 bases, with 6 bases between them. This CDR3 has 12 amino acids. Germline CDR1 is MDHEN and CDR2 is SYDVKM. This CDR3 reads CASSLEGYEQYF. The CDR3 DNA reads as TGTGCCAGCAGTTTGGAGGGCTACGAGCAGTACTTC.

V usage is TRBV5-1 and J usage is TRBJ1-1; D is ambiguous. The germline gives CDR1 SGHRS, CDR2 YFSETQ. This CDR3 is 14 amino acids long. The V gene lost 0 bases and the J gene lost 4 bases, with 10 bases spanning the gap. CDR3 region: CASSLEPVGTEAFF. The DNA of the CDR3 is TGCGCCAGCAGCTTGGAACCAGTCGGCACTGAAGCTTTCTTT.

The CDR3 sequence: CASSTTSRALEQYF. The CDR3 DNA reads TGCGCCAGCAGCACTACCTCCAGGGCCCTCGAGCAGTACTTC. This chain links TRBV5-1 with TRBJ2-7; D might be TRBD1 (5 bases). This CDR3 contains 14 residues. Germline assignment: CDR1 SGHRS and CDR2 YFSETQ. V shed 4 bases and J shed 6 bases, with 17 bases lying between them.

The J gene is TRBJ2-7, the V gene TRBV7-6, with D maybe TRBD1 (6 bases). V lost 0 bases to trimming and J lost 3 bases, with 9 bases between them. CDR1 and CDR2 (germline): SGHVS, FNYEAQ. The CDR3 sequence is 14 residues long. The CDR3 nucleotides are TGTGCCAGCAGCTTAGCACAGGGCGTCTACGAGCAGTACTTC. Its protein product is CASSLAQGVYEQYF.

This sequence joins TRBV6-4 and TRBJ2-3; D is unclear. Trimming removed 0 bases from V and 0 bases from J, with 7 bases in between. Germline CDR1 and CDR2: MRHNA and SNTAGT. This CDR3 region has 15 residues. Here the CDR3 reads CASSDSQSSTDTQYF. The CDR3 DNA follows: TGTGCCAGCAGTGACTCGCAATCAAGCACAGATACGCAGTATTTT.

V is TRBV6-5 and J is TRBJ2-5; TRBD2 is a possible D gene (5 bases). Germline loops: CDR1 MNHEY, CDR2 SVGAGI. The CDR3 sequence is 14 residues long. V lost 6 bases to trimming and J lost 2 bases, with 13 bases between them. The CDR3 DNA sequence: TGTGCCAGCAGGTACGGGGTCCAGCAAGAGACCCAGTACTTC. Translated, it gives CASRYGVQQETQYF.

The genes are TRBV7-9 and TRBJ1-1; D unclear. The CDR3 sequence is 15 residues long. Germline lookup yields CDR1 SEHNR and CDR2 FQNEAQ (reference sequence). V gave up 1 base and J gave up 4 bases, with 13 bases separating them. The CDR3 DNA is TGTGCCAGCAGCTTAGTTAAGGGAAAAACCACTGAAGCTTTCTTT. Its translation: CASSLVKGKTTEAFF.

The CDR3 DNA is TGTGCCAGCAGTTACGGCCCGGACAGGGCGAACACTGAAGCTTTCTTT. This sequence encodes CASSYGPDRANTEAFF. The chain has TRBV6-5 and TRBJ1-1; 8 nucleotides line up with TRBD1. Trimming removed 2 bases from V and 1 base from J; junction bases left unmatched: 6. The CDR3 totals 16 residues. The germline V gene encodes CDR1 MNHEY and CDR2 SVGAGI.

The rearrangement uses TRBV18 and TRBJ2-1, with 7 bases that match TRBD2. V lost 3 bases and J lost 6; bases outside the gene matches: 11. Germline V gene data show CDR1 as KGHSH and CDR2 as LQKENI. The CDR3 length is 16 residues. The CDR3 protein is CASSPPAGVGPNEQFF. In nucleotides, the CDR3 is TGTGCCAGCTCACCCCCTGCGGGAGTGGGGCCCAATGAGCAGTTCTTC.

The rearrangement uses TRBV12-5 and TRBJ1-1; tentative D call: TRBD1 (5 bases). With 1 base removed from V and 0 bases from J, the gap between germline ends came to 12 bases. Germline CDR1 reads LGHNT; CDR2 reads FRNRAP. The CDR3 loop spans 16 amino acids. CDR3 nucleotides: TGTGCTAGTGGTTTGGAGTCAGGGTATATGAACACTGAAGCTTTCTTT. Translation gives CASGLESGYMNTEAFF.

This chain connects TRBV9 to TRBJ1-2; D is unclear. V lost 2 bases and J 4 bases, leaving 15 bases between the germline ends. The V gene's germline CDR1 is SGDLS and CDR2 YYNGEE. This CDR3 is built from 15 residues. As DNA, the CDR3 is TGTGCCAGCAGCGTCAGGCACGCCGGGCTCTATGGCTACACCTTC. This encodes CASSVRHAGLYGYTF.

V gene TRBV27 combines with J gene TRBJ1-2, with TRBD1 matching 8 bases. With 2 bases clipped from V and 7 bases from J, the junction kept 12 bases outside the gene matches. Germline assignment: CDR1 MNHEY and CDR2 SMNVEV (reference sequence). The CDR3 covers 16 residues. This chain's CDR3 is CASSLSGRTGNLGYTF. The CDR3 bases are TGTGCCAGCAGTTTAAGCGGTCGGACAGGGAATCTTGGCTACACCTTC.